The 5 T cell receptor beta chains presented below share a single source sample, sequenced in a study of blood T cell repertoires in COVID-19. Profiled with immunoSEQ multiplex PCR; TCRdb holds only in-frame clones, not every one. The sample has over 200,000 clones, 65% to 90% seen once. The sequenced sample was PBMCs or T cells enriched from blood (not recorded which). The receptors here all came from a man aged 18 to 30 who had recovered from COVID-19.

The CDR3 DNA is TGTGCCAGCAGTGGAACCCCCGAAGGGCGGGGCAATGAGCAGTTCTTC. Its translation is CASSGTPEGRGNEQFF. The gene calls are TRBV27 and TRBJ2-1, with a possible D match to TRBD2 (6 bases). V lost 5 bases to trimming and J lost 6 bases, with 20 bases between them. The germline V gene encodes CDR1 MNHEY and CDR2 SMNVEV (reference sequence). CDR3 size: 16 residues.

This clone appeared a single time. The chain links TRBV7-6 to TRBJ1-4; 7 bases line up with TRBD1. CDR3 length: 18 residues. The germline V gene encodes CDR1 SGHVS and CDR2 FNYEAQ. J lost 5 bases, V lost 0 bases, and 12 bases had no gene match. The CDR3 sequence: CASSLARGQGTENEKLFF. Written as DNA, the CDR3 is TGTGCCAGCAGCTTAGCTCGCGGCCAAGGGACAGAAAATGAAAAACTGTTTTTT.

The chain is built from TRBV6-1 and TRBJ2-1, with 10 bases lining up with TRBD2. The CDR3 is made up of 16 amino acids. Germline V gene lookup returns CDR1 MNHNS and CDR2 SASEGT. V lost 4 bases to trimming and J lost 2 bases; unmatched junction nucleotides: 5. In DNA, the CDR3 is TGTGCCAGCAGTGTACTAGCGGGGTCTCCCTACAATGAGCAGTTCTTC. Amino acid sequence: CASSVLAGSPYNEQFF.

The rearrangement uses TRBV11-3 and TRBJ2-6, with 9 nucleotides matching TRBD1. J was trimmed by 0 bases and V by 6 bases; bases with no gene match: 6. The CDR3 length is 17 residues. Germline values: CDR1 SGHNT, CDR2 YENEEA. The CDR3 here is CASSPGTGSSGANVLTF. The CDR3 DNA follows: TGTGCCAGCAGTCCCGGGACAGGGTCCTCTGGGGCCAACGTCCTGACTTTC.

The chain recombines TRBV18 with TRBJ2-3; 8 bases match TRBD2. V shed 5 bases, J shed 0 bases, and the junction held 7 bases outside the gene matches. CDR3 size: 16 residues. Germline CDR1 is KGHSH and CDR2 is LQKENI. The CDR3 region is CASSTQAGASTDTQYF. The CDR3 nucleotides are TGTGCCAGCTCAACCCAAGCGGGGGCTAGCACAGATACGCAGTATTTT.